Reported below is one T cell receptor beta chain. This specimen belongs to a study of blood T cell repertoires in COVID-19. At the level of the study: Acute and convalescent COVID-19 samples came from the United States, Italy and Spain. The cDNA or gDNA used as material had been derived from T cells, B-cell-depleted T cells, or PBMCs.

This CDR3 is 15 amino acids long. Per the germline V gene, CDR1 is LNHDA and CDR2 is SQIVND (reference sequence). V was clipped by 5 bases and J by 7 bases, with 18 bases between them. Per the authors' pipeline: Amplification from reference gene primers served as the basis for estimated nucleated cell counts. Clones were read by immunoSEQ multiplex PCR, and TCRdb kept only the in-frame ones, dropping some. The V and J calls and clone size were taken over from that table, and D and trimming were inferred from the DNA. The sample lists 150,000 or so clones, around 75% occurring once. Seattle-derived patients entered the study during active infection and were followed longitudinally.

The rearrangement uses TRBV19 and TRBJ1-5; D remains ambiguous. The sequence came from an older woman with COVID-19, enrolled during active disease. Sequenced material: peripheral blood. In nucleotides, the CDR3 is TGTGCCAGTAGTTCCTCTGAGGGAGTGAGGCAGCCCCAGCATTTT. Its protein product is CASSSSEGVRQPQHF.